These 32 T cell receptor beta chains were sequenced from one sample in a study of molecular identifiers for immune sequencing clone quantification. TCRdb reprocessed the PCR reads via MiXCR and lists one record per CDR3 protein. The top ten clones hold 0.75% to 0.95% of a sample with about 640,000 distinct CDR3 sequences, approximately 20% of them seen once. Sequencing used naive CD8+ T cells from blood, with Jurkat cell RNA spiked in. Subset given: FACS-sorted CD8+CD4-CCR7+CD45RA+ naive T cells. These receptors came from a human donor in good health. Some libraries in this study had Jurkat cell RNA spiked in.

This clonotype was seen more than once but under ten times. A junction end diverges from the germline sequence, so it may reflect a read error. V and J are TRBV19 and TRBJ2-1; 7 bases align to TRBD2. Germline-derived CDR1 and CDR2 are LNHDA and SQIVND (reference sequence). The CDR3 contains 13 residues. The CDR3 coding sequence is TGTGCCTCGTCGACTAGCTCCTACAATGAGCAGCTCTTC. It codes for CASSTSSYNEQLF.

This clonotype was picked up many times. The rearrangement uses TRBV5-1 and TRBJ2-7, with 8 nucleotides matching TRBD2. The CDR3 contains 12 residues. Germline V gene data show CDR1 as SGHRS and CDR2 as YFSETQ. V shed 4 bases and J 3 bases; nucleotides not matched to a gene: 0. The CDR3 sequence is CASSREGYEQYF. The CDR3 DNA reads TGCGCCAGCAGCCGGGAGGGCTACGAGCAGTACTTC. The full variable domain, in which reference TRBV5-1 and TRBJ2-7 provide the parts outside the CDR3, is KAGVTQTPRYLIKTRGQQVTLSCSPISGHRSVSWYQQTPGQGLQFLFEYFSETQRNKGNFPGRFSGRQFSNSRSEMNVSTLELGDSALYLCASSREGYEQYFGPGTRLTVT.

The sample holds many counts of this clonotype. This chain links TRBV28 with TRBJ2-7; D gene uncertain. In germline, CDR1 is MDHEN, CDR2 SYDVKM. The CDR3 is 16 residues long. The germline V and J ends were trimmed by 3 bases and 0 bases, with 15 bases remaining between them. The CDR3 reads CASSLAPGLDSYEQYF. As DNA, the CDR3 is TGTGCCAGCAGTTTGGCTCCGGGCCTAGACTCCTACGAGCAGTACTTC.

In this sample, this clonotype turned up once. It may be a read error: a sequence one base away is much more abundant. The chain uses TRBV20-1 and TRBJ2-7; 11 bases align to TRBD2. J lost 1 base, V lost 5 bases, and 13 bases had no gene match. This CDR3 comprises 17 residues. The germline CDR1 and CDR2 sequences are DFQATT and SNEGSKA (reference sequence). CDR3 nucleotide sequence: TGCAGTGCTCCACCCGGGGCTAGCGGGAGGATATCCTACGAGCAGTACTTC. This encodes CSAPPGASGRISYEQYF.

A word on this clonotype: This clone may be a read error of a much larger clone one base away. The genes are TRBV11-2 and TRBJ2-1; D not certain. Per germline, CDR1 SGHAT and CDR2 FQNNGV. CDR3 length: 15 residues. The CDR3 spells CASSLDLVGYDEQFF. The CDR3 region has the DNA TGTGCCAGCAGCTTAGATCTCGTTGGCTACGATGAGCAGTTCTTC.

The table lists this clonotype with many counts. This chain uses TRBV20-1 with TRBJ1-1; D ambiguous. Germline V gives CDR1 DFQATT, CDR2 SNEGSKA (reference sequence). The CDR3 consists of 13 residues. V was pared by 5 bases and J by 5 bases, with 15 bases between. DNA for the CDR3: TGCAGTGCTCCAAACAAACCGGGGACTGAAGCTTTCTTT. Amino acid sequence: CSAPNKPGTEAFF.

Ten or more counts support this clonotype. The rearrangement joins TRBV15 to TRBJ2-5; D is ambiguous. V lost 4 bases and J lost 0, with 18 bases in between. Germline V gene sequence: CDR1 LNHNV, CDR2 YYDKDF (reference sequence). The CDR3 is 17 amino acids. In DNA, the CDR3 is TGTGCCACCAGCATCCACAGTTCGCCGAGCGACCAAGAGACCCAGTACTTC. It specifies CATSIHSSPSDQETQYF.

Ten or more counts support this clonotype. CDR3 in amino acids: CASSSSPGQYNSPLHF. DNA of the CDR3: TGTGCCAGCAGCTCGTCCCCTGGACAATATAATTCACCCCTCCACTTT. V usage is TRBV7-9 and J usage is TRBJ1-6, with D possibly being TRBD1 (5 bases). CDR1 is SEHNR, CDR2 FQNEAQ, per germline (reference sequence). Trimming shortened V by 4 bases and J by 4 bases, and 14 bases separated the two germline ends. This CDR3 has 16 amino acids.

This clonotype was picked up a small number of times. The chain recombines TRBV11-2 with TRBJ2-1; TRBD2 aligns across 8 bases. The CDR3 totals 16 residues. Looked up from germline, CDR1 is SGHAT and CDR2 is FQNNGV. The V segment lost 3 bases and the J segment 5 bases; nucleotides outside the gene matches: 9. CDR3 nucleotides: TGTGCCAGCAGCTTTCCGCGACTAGCGTACCACAATGAGCAGTTCTTC. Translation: CASSFPRLAYHNEQFF.

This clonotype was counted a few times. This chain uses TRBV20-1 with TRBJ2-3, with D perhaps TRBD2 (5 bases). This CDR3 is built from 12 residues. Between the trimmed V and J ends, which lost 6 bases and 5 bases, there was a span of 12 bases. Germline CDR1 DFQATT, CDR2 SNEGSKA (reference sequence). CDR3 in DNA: TGCAGTGCCGAGGCGGGTATAGATACGCAGTATTTT. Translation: CSAEAGIDTQYF.

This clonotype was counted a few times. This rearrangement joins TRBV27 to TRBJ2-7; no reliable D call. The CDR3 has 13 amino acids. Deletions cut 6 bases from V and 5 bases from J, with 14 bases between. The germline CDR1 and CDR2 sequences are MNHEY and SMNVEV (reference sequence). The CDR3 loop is CASSSLANDEQYF. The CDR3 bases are TGTGCCAGCAGCTCGCTCGCCAACGACGAGCAGTACTTC.

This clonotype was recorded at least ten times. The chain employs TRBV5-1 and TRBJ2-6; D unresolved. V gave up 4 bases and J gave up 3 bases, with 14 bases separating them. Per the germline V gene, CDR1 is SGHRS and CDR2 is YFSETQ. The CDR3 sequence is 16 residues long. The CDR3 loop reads CASSRDPSYGANVLTF. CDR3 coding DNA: TGCGCCAGCAGCCGCGACCCCTCCTATGGGGCCAACGTCCTGACTTTC.

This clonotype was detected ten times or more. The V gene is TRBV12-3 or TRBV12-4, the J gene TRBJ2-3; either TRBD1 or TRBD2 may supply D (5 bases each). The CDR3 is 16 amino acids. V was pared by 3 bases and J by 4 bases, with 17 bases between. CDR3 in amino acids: CASSFVGPRGPDTQYF. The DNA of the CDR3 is TGTGCCAGCAGTTTTGTTGGCCCGAGGGGCCCAGATACGCAGTATTTT.

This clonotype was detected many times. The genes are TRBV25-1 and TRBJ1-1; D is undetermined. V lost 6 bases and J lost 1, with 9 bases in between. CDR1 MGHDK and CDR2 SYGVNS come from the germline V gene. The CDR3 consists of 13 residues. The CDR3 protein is CASRVQENTEAFF. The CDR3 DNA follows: TGTGCCAGCAGGGTACAAGAGAACACTGAAGCTTTCTTT.

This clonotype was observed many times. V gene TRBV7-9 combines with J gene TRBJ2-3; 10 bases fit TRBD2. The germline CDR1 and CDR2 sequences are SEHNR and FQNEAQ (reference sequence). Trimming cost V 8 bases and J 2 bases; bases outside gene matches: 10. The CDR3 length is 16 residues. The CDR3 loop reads CASRNGLAGDTDTQYF. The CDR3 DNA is TGTGCCAGCCGTAACGGGCTAGCGGGGGACACAGATACGCAGTATTTT.

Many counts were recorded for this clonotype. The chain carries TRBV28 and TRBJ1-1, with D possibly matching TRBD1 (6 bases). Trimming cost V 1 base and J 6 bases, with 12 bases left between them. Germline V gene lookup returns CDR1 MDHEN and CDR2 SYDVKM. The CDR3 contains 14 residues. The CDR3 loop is CASSLFGRGSEAFF. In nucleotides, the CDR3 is TGTGCCAGCAGTTTATTCGGCAGGGGATCTGAAGCTTTCTTT.

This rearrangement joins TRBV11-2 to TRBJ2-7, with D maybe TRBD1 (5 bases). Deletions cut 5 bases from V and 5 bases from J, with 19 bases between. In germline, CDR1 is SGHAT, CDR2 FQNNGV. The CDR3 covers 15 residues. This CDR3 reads CASSPPREGLNEQYF. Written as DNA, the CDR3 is TGTGCCAGCAGCCCACCCAGGGAAGGGTTAAACGAGCAGTACTTC.

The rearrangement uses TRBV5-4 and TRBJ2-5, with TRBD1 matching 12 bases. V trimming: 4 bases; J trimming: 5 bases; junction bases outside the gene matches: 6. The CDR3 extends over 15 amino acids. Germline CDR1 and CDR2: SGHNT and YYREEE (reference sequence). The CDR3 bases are TGTGCCAGCAGCCAAGGGACAGGGGGCTTTGAGACCCAGTACTTC. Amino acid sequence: CASSQGTGGFETQYF.

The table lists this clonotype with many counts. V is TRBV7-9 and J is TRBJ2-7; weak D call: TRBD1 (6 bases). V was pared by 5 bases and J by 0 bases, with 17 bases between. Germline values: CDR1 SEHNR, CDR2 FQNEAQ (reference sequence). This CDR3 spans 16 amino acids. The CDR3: CASSATRQAFSYEQYF. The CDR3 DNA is TGTGCCAGCAGCGCTACTCGACAGGCCTTCTCCTACGAGCAGTACTTC.

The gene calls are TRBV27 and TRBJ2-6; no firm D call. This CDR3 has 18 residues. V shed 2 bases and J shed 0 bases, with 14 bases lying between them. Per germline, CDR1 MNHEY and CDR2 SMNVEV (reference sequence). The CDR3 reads CASSLDPGISSGANVLTF. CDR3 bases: TGTGCCAGCAGTTTAGACCCAGGAATCAGCTCTGGGGCCAACGTCCTGACTTTC.

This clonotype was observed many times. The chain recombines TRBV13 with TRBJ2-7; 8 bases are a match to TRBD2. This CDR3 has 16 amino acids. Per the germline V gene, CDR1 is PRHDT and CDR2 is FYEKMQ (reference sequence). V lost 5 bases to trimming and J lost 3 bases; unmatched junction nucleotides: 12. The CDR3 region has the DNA TGTGCCAGCAGCCAACACCACGGGGGGGCCGGCTACGAGCAGTACTTC. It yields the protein CASSQHHGGAGYEQYF. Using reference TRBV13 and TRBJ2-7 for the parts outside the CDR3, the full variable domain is AAGVIQSPRHLIKEKRETATLKCYPIPRHDTVYWYQQGPGQDPQFLISFYEKMQSDKGSIPDRFSAQQFSDYHSELNMSSLELGDSALYFCASSQHHGGAGYEQYFGPGTRLTVT.

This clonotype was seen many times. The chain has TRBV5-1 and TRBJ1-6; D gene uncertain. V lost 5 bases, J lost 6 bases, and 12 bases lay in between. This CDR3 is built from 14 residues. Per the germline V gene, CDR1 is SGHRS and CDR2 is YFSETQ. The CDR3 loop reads CASRPESPNSPLHF. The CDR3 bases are TGCGCCAGCAGACCAGAAAGTCCTAATTCACCCCTCCACTTT.

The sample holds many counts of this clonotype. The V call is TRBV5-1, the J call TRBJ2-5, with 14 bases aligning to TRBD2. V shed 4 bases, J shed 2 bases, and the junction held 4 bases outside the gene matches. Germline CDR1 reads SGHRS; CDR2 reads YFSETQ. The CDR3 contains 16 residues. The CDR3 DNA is TGCGCCAGCAGCCTGGGACTAGCGGGAGAGCAAGAGACCCAGTACTTC. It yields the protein CASSLGLAGEQETQYF.

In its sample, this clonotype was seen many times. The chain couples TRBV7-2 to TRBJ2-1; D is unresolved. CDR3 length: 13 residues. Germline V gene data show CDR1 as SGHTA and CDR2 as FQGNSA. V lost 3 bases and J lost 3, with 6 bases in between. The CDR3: CASSLPLYNEQFF. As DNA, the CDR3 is TGTGCCAGCAGCTTGCCACTCTACAATGAGCAGTTCTTC.

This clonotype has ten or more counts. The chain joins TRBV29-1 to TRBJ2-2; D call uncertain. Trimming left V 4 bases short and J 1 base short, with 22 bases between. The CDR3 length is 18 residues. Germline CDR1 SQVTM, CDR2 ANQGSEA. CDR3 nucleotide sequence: TGCAGCGTTGCGCCCACTTTGGTGGGGAAAGTGAACACCGGGGAGCTGTTTTTT. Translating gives CSVAPTLVGKVNTGELFF.

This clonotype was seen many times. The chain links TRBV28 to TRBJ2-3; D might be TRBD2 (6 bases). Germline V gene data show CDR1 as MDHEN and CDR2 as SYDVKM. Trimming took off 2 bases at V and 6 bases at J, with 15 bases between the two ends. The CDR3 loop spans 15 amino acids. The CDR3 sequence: CASSLGGTPGDTQYF. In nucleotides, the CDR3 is TGTGCCAGCAGTTTAGGGGGGACCCCGGGTGATACGCAGTATTTT.

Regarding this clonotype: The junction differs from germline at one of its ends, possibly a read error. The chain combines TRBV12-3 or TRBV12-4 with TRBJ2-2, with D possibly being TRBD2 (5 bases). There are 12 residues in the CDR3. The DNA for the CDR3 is TGTGCCAGTACAGCGAACACCGGGGAGCTGCTTTTT. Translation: CASTANTGELLF.

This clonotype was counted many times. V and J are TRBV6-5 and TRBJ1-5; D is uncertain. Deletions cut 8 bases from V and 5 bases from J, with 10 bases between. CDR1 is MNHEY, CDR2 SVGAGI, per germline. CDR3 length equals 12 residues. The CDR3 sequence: CASGDADQPQHF. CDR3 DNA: TGTGCCAGCGGCGACGCCGATCAGCCCCAGCATTTT.

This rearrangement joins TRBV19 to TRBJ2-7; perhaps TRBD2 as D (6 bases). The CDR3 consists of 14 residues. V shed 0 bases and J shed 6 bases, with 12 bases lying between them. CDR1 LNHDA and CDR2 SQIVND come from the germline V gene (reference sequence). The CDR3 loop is CASSIDNRGSEQYF. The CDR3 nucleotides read TGTGCCAGTAGTATAGATAATCGGGGGAGCGAGCAGTACTTC.

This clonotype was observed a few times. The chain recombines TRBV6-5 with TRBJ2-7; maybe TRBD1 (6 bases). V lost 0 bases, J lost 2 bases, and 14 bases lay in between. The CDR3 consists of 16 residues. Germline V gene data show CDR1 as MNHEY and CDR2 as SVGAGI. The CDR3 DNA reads TGTGCCAGCAGTTACTCGGGCAGATCAGGGGCCTACGAGCAGTACTTC. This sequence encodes CASSYSGRSGAYEQYF.

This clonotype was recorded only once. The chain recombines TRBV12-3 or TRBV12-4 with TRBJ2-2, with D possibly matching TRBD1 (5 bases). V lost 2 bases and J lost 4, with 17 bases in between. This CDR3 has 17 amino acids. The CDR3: CASSLLADTEPTGELFF. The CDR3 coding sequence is TGTGCCAGCAGTTTACTGGCGGACACAGAACCCACCGGGGAGCTGTTTTTT.

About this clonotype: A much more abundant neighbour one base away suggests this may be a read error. CDR3 sequence: CASSSRIGNHNYEQYF. In DNA form, the CDR3 reads TGTGCCAGCAGTTCGCGGATCGGCAACCACAACTACGAGCAGTACTTC. The V call is TRBV27, the J call TRBJ2-7; D gene unclear. The length of the CDR3 is 16 residues. The germline gives CDR1 MNHEY, CDR2 SMNVEV (reference sequence). The V and J ends lost 4 bases and 3 bases respectively, with 19 bases between them.